This entry lists 2 T cell receptor beta chains sequenced from one sample in a study of OX40 agonist ivuxolimab in advanced cancers. This table comes from immunoSEQ multiplex PCR, and its TCRdb copy is limited to in-frame clones, with some not included. Counted here are under 20,000 clones, approximately 83% occurring once; the ten biggest clones make up approximately 56%. The source was CD4+ or CD8+ T cells sorted from blood, collected in a trial of the OX40 agonist ivuxolimab. These TCRs come from an adult with an advanced solid tumor such as melanoma, head and neck, liver or kidney cancer.

The rearrangement uses TRBV2 and TRBJ1-3; maybe TRBD1 (5 bases). The CDR3 extends over 14 amino acids. CDR1 is SNHLY and CDR2 is FYNNEI in the germline V gene. V was trimmed by 3 bases and J by 4 bases, leaving 10 bases between them. The CDR3 region has the DNA TGTGCCAGCAGTGATTGGGGGTACGGAAACACCATATATTTT. It encodes CASSDWGYGNTIYF.

The chain carries TRBV4-3 and TRBJ2-3; D is undetermined. The V end lost 1 base, the J end lost 2 bases, and 13 bases lay between the germline ends. This CDR3 contains 16 residues. The germline V gene encodes CDR1 LGHNA and CDR2 YSLEER. The CDR3 loop is CASSQATVGPTDTQYF. CDR3 coding DNA: TGCGCCAGCAGCCAAGCTACTGTTGGCCCCACAGATACGCAGTATTTT.